The 5 T cell receptor beta chains given below trace back to one sample, sequenced in a study of T cell responses to AZD1222 COVID-19 vaccine. Libraries were prepared by immunoSEQ multiplex PCR; TCRdb keeps only in-frame clonotypes and omits some of them. This table holds some 150,000 clones, 82% found once. This specimen consisted of peripheral blood, obtained on day 0 of MenACWY control vaccination. The receptors were gathered from an adult in good health.

V and J are TRBV4-1 and TRBJ1-4, with D perhaps matching TRBD1 (5 bases). CDR1 and CDR2 (germline): MGHRA, YSYEKL. V lost 1 base and J 8 bases, leaving 11 bases between the germline ends. CDR3 length: 14 residues. The chain's CDR3 is CASSQVTRGEKLFF. In DNA, the CDR3 is TGCGCCAGCAGCCAAGTAACCCGGGGGGAAAAACTGTTTTTT.

The chain carries TRBV11-3 and TRBJ2-3; weak D call: TRBD2 (6 bases). Per the germline V gene, CDR1 is SGHNT and CDR2 is YENEEA. This CDR3 region has 16 residues. Trimming cost V 0 bases and J 2 bases, with 12 bases left between them. CDR3 loop: CASSLEGTRDTDTQYF. The CDR3 DNA sequence: TGTGCCAGCAGCTTAGAAGGGACGCGGGACACAGATACGCAGTATTTT.

The rearrangement links TRBV27 to TRBJ2-2; D possibly corresponds to TRBD2 (6 bases). Germline V lookup: CDR1 MNHEY, CDR2 SMNVEV (reference sequence). The germline V and J ends were trimmed by 2 bases and 2 bases, with 18 bases remaining between them. The CDR3 runs to 18 residues. The CDR3 sequence is CASSLEGWGDQNTGELFF. The CDR3 nucleotides read TGTGCCAGCAGTTTAGAGGGCTGGGGGGACCAAAACACCGGGGAGCTGTTTTTT.

This chain uses TRBV12-3 or TRBV12-4 with TRBJ1-5; D not resolved. Trimming shortened V by 6 bases and J by 0 bases, and 6 bases separated the two germline ends. The CDR3 covers 13 residues. CDR3 sequence: CASRPDSNQPQHF. The CDR3 coding sequence is TGTGCCAGCAGACCGGATAGCAATCAGCCCCAGCATTTT.

The V and J genes are TRBV19 and TRBJ2-6; D is tentatively TRBD1 or TRBD2 (8 bases each). The CDR3 is made up of 18 amino acids. The V and J ends lost 8 bases and 0 bases respectively, with 20 bases between them. Germline V lookup: CDR1 LNHDA, CDR2 SQIVND (reference sequence). This CDR3 reads CASRGGQAEYSGANVLTF. CDR3 in DNA: TGTGCCAGTCGGGGGGGACAGGCCGAATACTCTGGGGCCAACGTCCTGACTTTC. Full variable domain (missing parts from reference TRBV19 and TRBJ2-6): DGGITQSPKYLFRKEGQNVTLSCEQNLNHDAMYWYRQDPGQGLRLIYYSQIVNDFQKGDIAEGYSVSREKKESFPLTVTSAQKNPTAFYLCASRGGQAEYSGANVLTFGAGSRLTVL.